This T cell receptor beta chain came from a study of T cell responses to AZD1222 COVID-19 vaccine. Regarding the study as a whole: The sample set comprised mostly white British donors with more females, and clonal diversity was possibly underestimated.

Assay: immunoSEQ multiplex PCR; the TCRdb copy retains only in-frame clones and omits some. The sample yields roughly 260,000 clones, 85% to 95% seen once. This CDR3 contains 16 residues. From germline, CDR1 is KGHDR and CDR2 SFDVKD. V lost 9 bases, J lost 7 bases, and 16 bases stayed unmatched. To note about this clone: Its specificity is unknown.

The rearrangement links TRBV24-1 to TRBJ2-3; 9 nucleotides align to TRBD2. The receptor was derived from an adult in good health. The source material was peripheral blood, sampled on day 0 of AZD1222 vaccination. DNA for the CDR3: TGTGCCACCTCGGGGGCTACGGCGGGAGGGTTGTATACGCAGTATTTT. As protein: CATSGATAGGLYTQYF.